This is a list of T cell receptor beta chains from one sample in a study of T cells in Graves' hyperthyroidism and ophthalmopathy. TCRdb re-analysed the multiplex PCR reads in MiXCR, keeping a single row per CDR3 protein. This table holds around 300,000 distinct CDR3 sequences, approximately 12% found once. Specimen: blood. The receptors were sampled from a woman in her twenties or thirties with Graves' hyperthyroidism that later progressed to Graves' ophthalmopathy. Both conserved end residues are part of each CDR3. A D gene is named only where the DNA matches it firmly. The size entry is marked missing in some rows and otherwise reads once, few, many or a size class.

many	TRBD2	TRBV2	TRBJ2-1	CASSPTSGRSYNEQFF	TGTGCCAGCAGTCCTACTAGCGGGAGATCCTACAATGAGCAGTTCTTC
many	-	TRBV14	TRBJ2-1	CASSPQGSTYNEQFF	TGTGCCAGCAGCCCCCAGGGGAGCACCTACAATGAGCAGTTCTTC
many	-	TRBV28	TRBJ2-1	CASSSFLDEQFF	TGTGCCAGCAGTTCGTTCTTGGATGAGCAGTTCTTC
-	-	TRBV5-5	TRBJ1-3	CATTNRAGNTIYF	TGTGCCACTACTAACAGGGCTGGAAACACCATATATTTT
many	-	TRBV7-3	TRBJ2-7	CASSSRDHSYEQYF	TGTGCCAGCAGCTCCCGGGACCACTCCTACGAGCAGTACTTC
many	TRBD1	TRBV20-1	TRBJ1-6	CSASARDSNSPLHF	TGCAGTGCTAGCGCTAGGGACAGTAATTCACCCCTCCACTTT
many	TRBD2	TRBV12-5	TRBJ2-1	CASGRDVLGLAGGYEQFF	TGTGCTAGTGGTCGAGATGTATTGGGACTAGCGGGAGGGTATGAGCAGTTCTTC
many	-	TRBV7-9	TRBJ2-7	CAGGRRADEEQYF	TGTGCGGGGGGGCGTAGGGCGGATGAGGAGCAGTACTTC
many	-	TRBV28	TRBJ1-1	CASSLRVKYTEAFF	TGTGCCAGCAGTTTACGGGTGAAGTACACTGAAGCTTTCTTT
few	TRBD1	TRBV7-8	TRBJ2-3	CASSLDWDRGIVDTDTQYF	TGTGCCAGCAGCTTAGATTGGGACAGGGGGATCGTTGACACAGATACGCAGTATTTT
few	TRBD2	TRBV29-1	TRBJ2-1	CSAGTSGIDEQFF	TGCAGCGCCGGGACTAGCGGGATCGATGAGCAGTTCTTC
once	TRBD1	TRBV30	TRBJ2-2	CAWRGQAFTGELFF	TGTGCCTGGAGGGGACAGGCGTTCACCGGGGAGCTGTTTTTT
-	-	TRBV4-1	TRBJ2-5	CASSQGQDWTLYQETQYF	TGCGCCAGCAGCCAAGGTCAGGACTGGACGCTGTACCAAGAGACCCAGTACTTC
few	-	TRBV15	TRBJ1-2	CATSRGQVDGYTF	TGTGCCACCAGCAGGGGGCAGGTGGATGGCTACACCTTC
many	TRBD1	TRBV28	TRBJ2-2	CASSLRGGGTGELFF	TGTGCCAGCAGTTTACGAGGGGGCGGGACCGGGGAGCTGTTTTTT
few	TRBD2	TRBV29-1	TRBJ2-5	CSVELVAGGNQETQYF	TGCAGCGTTGAGCTAGTTGCGGGAGGGAACCAAGAGACCCAGTACTTC
many	-	TRBV12-3/TRBV12-4	TRBJ2-1	CASTPVLSFIEQFF	TGTGCCAGCACCCCGGTATTAAGCTTTATTGAGCAGTTCTTC
many	-	TRBV28	TRBJ1-5	CASTPRGEGNQPQHF	TGTGCCAGCACGCCCCGGGGGGAAGGCAATCAGCCCCAGCATTTT
-	TRBD2	TRBV11-2	TRBJ2-5	CASSEGLAGEVLKETQYF	TGTGCCAGCAGCGAGGGACTAGCGGGAGAAGTATTGAAAGAGACCCAGTACTTC
many	-	TRBV28	TRBJ2-5	CASSGPGGQGETQYF	TGTGCCAGCAGTGGCCCCGGGGGGCAGGGGGAGACCCAGTACTTC
many	-	TRBV20-1	TRBJ2-3	CSAGPLDTQYF	TGCAGCGCGGGACCTCTGGATACGCAGTATTTT
few	TRBD1	TRBV15	TRBJ1-6	CATSRSGTANSPLHF	TGTGCCACCAGCAGATCCGGGACAGCTAATTCACCCCTCCACTTT
few	TRBD1	TRBV5-4	TRBJ1-2	CASSGQGGYGYTF	TGTGCCAGCAGCGGACAGGGGGGATATGGCTACACCTTC
many	TRBD2	TRBV6-2/TRBV6-3	TRBJ2-7	CASSFDTSEAYEQYF	TGTGCCAGCAGCTTCGATACTAGCGAAGCCTACGAGCAGTACTTC
many	TRBD1	TRBV27	TRBJ1-1	CASTARVTGGEAFF	TGTGCCAGCACCGCTAGGGTGACAGGGGGCGAAGCTTTCTTT
many	-	TRBV18	TRBJ2-7	CASSPDRASYEQYF	TGTGCCAGCTCACCAGATAGGGCCTCCTACGAGCAGTACTTC
few	-	TRBV27	TRBJ2-3	CASRMNRFRDTDTQYF	TGTGCCAGCAGGATGAACAGGTTCCGGGACACAGATACGCAGTATTTT
-	-	TRBV7-8	TRBJ2-7	CASSRGAAPVSYEQYF	TGTGCCAGCAGCCGCGGGGCAGCGCCTGTCTCCTACGAGCAGTACTTC
many	-	TRBV2	TRBJ2-7	CASSEFYEQYF	TGTGCCAGCAGTGAATTTTACGAGCAGTACTTC
many	-	TRBV10-3	TRBJ2-2	CAISEASSNTGELFF	TGTGCCATCAGTGAAGCCTCTTCGAACACCGGGGAGCTGTTTTTT
many	-	TRBV7-3	TRBJ2-1	CASSLYVNEQFF	TGTGCCAGCAGCTTATACGTCAATGAGCAGTTCTTC
many	TRBD2	TRBV7-8	TRBJ2-1	CASSFPGLAATYNEQFF	TGTGCCAGCAGCTTCCCCGGACTAGCGGCTACCTACAATGAGCAGTTCTTC
many	TRBD2	TRBV27	TRBJ2-7	CATGYSGSSYEQYF	TGTGCCACCGGATATAGCGGGAGCTCCTACGAGCAGTACTTC
many	-	TRBV7-3	TRBJ2-1	CASSSPNSGYNEQFF	TGTGCCAGCAGCTCCCCCAACAGCGGCTACAATGAGCAGTTCTTC
few	TRBD1	TRBV24-1	TRBJ2-3	CATSDAPGQSTDTQYF	TGTGCCACCAGTGATGCCCCGGGACAGTCCACAGATACGCAGTATTTT
few	TRBD2	TRBV20-1	TRBJ2-7	CSARSGRDPYEQYF	TGCAGTGCTAGATCGGGGAGGGATCCCTACGAGCAGTACTTC
many	TRBD2	TRBV10-3	TRBJ2-7	CAIGGGLAYEQYF	TGTGCCATCGGAGGGGGACTAGCCTACGAGCAGTACTTC
many	-	TRBV7-9	TRBJ1-2	CASSLGGGLEDYGYTF	TGTGCCAGCAGTCTCGGGGGGGGGCTGGAAGACTATGGCTACACCTTC
many	-	TRBV20-1	TRBJ2-7	CSARGLVAPTREQYF	TGCAGTGCTAGAGGCTTAGTAGCCCCCACTCGGGAGCAGTACTTC
-	-	TRBV20-1	TRBJ2-5	CSASSASSQSETQYF	TGCAGTGCTAGTAGTGCCAGCAGCCAATCAGAGACCCAGTACTTC
few	-	TRBV20-1	TRBJ1-3	CSASKNAGTGNTIYF	TGCAGTGCCTCAAAGAACGCAGGGACTGGAAACACCATATATTTT